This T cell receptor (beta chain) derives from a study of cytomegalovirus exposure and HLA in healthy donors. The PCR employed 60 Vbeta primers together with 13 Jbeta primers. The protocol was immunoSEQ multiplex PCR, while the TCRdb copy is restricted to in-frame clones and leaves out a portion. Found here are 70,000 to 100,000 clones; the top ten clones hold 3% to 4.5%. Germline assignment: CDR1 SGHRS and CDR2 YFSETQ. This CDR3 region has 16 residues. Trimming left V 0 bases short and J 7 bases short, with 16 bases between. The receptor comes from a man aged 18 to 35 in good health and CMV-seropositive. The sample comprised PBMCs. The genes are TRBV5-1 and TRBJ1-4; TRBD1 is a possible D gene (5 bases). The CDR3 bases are TGCGCCAGCAGCTTGGTTGGGGCCGCTAGCGGTGAAAAACTGTTTTTT. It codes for CASSLVGAASGEKLFF. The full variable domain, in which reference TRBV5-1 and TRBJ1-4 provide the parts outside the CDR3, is KAGVTQTPRYLIKTRGQQVTLSCSPISGHRSVSWYQQTPGQGLQFLFEYFSETQRNKGNFPGRFSGRQFSNSRSEMNVSTLELGDSALYLCASSLVGAASGEKLFFGSGTQLSVL.